This T cell receptor (beta chain) was sequenced for a study of blood T cell repertoires in COVID-19. V gave up 8 bases and J gave up 3 bases, with 8 bases separating them. CDR3 length equals 11 residues. Germline V CDR1 and CDR2: SGHTA, FQGNSA. The data were produced by immunoSEQ multiplex PCR, yet TCRdb's version contains in-frame clones alone and is incomplete. The sample has hundreds of thousands of clones, around nine tenths seen once. Material: peripheral blood. This receptor was identified in a man aged 55 to 69 who had recovered from COVID-19. J is TRBJ2-7 and V is TRBV7-2, with D unresolved. The CDR3 reads CASSPRYEQYF. In nucleotides, the CDR3 is TGTGCCAGCTCCCCCCGCTACGAGCAGTACTTC.